These 5 T cell receptor beta chains came from one sample sequenced in a study of graft-versus-host responses after intestinal transplantation (dated by TCRdb to the early 2020s). The time point label on this specimen signifies: cells obtained before transplantation from donor or recipient. Receptor libraries were prepared by the immunoSEQ multiplex PCR assay. TCRdb took over this immuneACCESS table, retaining in-frame rearrangements with V and J assigned. Such tables are incomplete; in checked studies, under half of the missing clones stem from an unresolved V gene, and the remainder is unexplained. For this sample there are 45,000 to 50,000 clones; 80% to 95% appear just once. The ten largest clones capture roughly 2.5% of the sample. These receptors have no identified antigens. The sequencing used unstimulated CD4+ T cells sorted from spleen or lymph node cells, collected before transplant. Receptors were obtained from a human donor who was the organ donor for an intestinal transplant.

This clone was detected only a few times. The V call is TRBV10-3, the J call TRBJ2-3; 9 bases map to TRBD2. The V segment lost 0 bases and the J segment 1 base; nucleotides outside the gene matches: 2. There are 16 residues in the CDR3. Per germline, CDR1 ENHRY and CDR2 SYGVKD. CDR3 DNA sequence: TGTGCCATCAGTGAGTCCCGGACTAGCGGCACAGATACGCAGTATTTT. It translates to CAISESRTSGTDTQYF.

The chain recombines TRBV6-6 with TRBJ2-7, with D possibly TRBD2 on 6 matching bases. Per the germline V gene, CDR1 is MNHNY and CDR2 is SVGAGI (reference sequence). The V end was cut by 5 bases, the J end by 0 bases, with 11 bases between. This CDR3 region has 14 residues. Here the CDR3 reads CASSPRDFSYEQYF. The CDR3 DNA reads TGTGCCAGCAGTCCCCGGGACTTCTCCTACGAGCAGTACTTC.

A remark on this clone: Other DNA sequences from this sample encode an identical CDR3 as well. The V gene is TRBV25-1, the J gene TRBJ2-4; weak D call: TRBD2 (7 bases). The germline V and J ends were trimmed by 6 bases and 9 bases, with 15 bases remaining between them. This CDR3 is 13 amino acids long. Per the germline V gene, CDR1 is MGHDK and CDR2 is SYGVNS. The CDR3 coding sequence is TGTGCCAGCAGGGGGGGGCAGGGAGCCATTCAGTACTTC. It codes for CASRGGQGAIQYF.

J is TRBJ2-1 and V is TRBV7-2; TRBD2 matches at 10 bases. V was clipped by 7 bases and J by 4 bases; unmatched bases: 10. CDR1 is SGHTA and CDR2 is FQGNSA in the germline V gene. CDR3 length equals 16 residues. In DNA, the CDR3 is TGTGCCAGCAACAGAGGGGGACTAGCGACTTACAATGAGCAGTTCTTC. Its protein product is CASNRGGLATYNEQFF.

V usage is TRBV6-1 and J usage is TRBJ2-2; possibly TRBD1 for D (8 bases). Germline CDR1 reads MNHNS; CDR2 reads SASEGT. CDR3 size: 14 residues. Between the trimmed V and J ends, which lost 6 bases and 6 bases, there was a span of 14 bases. CDR3 in DNA: TGTGCCAGCAGCACAGGGGGGAGGGCCGGGGAGCTGTTTTTT. The encoded protein is CASSTGGRAGELFF.